This T cell receptor beta chain came from a study of regulatory T cells in long-lasting Graves disease. The time point was: newly diagnosed GD, antithyroid drugs for less than 3 months. Extracted RNA from PBMCs served as the source of the TCR library. General study findings and limits: Among persistent patients, a larger number of public clonotypes were shared (about 3,000) than among newly diagnosed patients (about 970).

The authors built TCR beta libraries using iRepertoire HTBI primers and Arm-PCR of CDR3 regions. Each CDR3 protein gets one entry after TCRdb re-called the multiplex PCR reads with MiXCR. The table lists about 240,000 distinct CDR3 sequences, roughly 21% of them singletons, with 11% to 15% in the top ten. The CDR3 covers 13 residues. V lost 5 bases and J lost 1, with 12 bases in between. The germline V gene encodes CDR1 DFQATT and CDR2 SNEGSKA (reference sequence). On this clonotype itself: Its target is not known.

The clonotype was recovered from a female donor with Graves disease. This sample comprised peripheral blood mononuclear cells (PBMCs), obtained at new diagnosis, from a patient treated with antithyroid drugs. The chain uses TRBV20-1 and TRBJ2-7; TRBD2 is a possible D gene (6 bases). In DNA form, the CDR3 reads TGCAGTGCTTTTTCCGGGGGATCCTACGAGCAGTACTTC. This gives the protein CSAFSGGSYEQYF.